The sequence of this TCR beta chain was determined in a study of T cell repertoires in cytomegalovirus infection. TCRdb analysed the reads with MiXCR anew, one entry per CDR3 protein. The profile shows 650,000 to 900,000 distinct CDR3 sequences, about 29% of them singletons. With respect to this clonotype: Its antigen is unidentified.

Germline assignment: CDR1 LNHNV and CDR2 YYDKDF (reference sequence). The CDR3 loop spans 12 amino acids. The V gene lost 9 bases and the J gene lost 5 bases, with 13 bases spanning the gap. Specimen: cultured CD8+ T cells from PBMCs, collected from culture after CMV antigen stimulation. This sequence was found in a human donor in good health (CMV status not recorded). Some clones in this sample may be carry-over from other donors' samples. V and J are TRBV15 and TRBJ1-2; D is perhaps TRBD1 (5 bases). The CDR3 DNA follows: TGTGCCACACAGACGGGGGGTTATGGCTACACCTTC. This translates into CATQTGGYGYTF. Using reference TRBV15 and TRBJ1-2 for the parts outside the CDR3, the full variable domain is DAMVIQNPRYQVTQFGKPVTLSCSQTLNHNVMYWYQQKSSQAPKLLFHYYDKDFNNEADTPDNFQSRRPNTSFCFLDIRSPGLGDTAMYLCATQTGGYGYTFGSGTRLTVV.